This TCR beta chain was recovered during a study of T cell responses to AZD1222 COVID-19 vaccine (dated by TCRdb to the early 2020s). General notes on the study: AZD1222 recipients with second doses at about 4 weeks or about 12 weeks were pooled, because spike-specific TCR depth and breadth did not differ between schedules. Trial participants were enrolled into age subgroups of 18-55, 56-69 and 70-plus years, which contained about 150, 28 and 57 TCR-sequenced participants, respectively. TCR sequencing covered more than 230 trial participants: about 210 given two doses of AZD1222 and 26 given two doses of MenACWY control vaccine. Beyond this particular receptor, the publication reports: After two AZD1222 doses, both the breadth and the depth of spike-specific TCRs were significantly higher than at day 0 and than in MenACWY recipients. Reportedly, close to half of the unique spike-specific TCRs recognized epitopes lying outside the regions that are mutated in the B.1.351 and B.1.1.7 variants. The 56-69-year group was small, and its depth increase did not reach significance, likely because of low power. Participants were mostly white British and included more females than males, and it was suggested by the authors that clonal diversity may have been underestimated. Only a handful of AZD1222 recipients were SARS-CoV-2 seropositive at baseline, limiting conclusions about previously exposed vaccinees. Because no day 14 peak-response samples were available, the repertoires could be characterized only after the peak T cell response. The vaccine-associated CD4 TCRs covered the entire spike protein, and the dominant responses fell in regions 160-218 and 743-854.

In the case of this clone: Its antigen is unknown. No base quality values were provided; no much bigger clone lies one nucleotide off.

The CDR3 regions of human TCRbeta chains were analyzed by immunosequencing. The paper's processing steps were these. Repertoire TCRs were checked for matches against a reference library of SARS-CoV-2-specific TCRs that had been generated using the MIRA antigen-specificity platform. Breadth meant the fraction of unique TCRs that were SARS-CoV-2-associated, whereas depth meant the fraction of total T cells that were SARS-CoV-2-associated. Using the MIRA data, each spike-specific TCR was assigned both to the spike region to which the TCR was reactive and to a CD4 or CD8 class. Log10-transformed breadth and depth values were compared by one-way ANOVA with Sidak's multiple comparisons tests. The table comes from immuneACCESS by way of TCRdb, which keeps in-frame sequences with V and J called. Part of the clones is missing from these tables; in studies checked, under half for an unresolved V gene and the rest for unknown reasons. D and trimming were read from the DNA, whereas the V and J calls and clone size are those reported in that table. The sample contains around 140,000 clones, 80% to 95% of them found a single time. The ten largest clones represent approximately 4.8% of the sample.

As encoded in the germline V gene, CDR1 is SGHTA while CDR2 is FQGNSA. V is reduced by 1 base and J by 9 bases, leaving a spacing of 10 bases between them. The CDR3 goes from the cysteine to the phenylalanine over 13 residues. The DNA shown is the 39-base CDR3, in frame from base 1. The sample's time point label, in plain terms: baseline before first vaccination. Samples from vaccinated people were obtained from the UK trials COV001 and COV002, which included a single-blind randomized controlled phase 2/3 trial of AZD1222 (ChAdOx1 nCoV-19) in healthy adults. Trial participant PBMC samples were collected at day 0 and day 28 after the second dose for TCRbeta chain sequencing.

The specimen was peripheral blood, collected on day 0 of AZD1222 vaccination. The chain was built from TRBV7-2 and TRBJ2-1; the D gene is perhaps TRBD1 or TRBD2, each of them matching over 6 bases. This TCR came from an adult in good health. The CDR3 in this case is CASSLGGRGEQFF. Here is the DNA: TGTGCCAGCAGCTTAGGGGGGCGGGGTGAGCAGTTCTTC.